This TCR beta chain was recorded in a study of blood T cells in healthy people across ages. Germline values: CDR1 MNHEY, CDR2 SVGAGI. The CDR3 is 14 amino acids. Trimming removed 4 bases from V and 4 bases from J, with 13 bases in between. With a J-beta primer mix and a sample-barcoded 5' primer, a second PCR ran about 6 to 11 cycles. A template-switch adaptor that had 12 random nucleotides put a tag on each cDNA molecule. TCRdb re-derived calls from the 5' RACE reads in MiXCR, one entry per CDR3 protein. This table holds about 1 million distinct CDR3 sequences, 40% to 45% found once. Isolated per sample were at least 6.5 million PBMCs. This clonotype was recorded at least ten times. What it binds is unknown. Study conclusions and caveats: The recorded TCR beta diversity per million T cells decreased in a roughly linear manner with age.

The genes are TRBV6-5 and TRBJ1-2, with D possibly matching TRBD1 (6 bases). The sequence derives from a woman aged 60-75 years in good health. Sequencing was carried out using blood. CDR3 DNA sequence: TGTGCCAGCAGTTTGGGGGGCTGGAGCTATGGCTACACCTTC. The encoded protein is CASSLGGWSYGYTF.